The clone carrying this T cell receptor beta chain was detected only a few times. Source study methods: Reference gene primer amplification gave estimated nucleated cell counts. The data were produced by immunoSEQ multiplex PCR, yet TCRdb's version contains in-frame clones alone and is incomplete. Clone size and V and J calls were adopted from that table, with D and trimming inferred from the DNA. The sample consists of around 220,000 clones, 70% to 85% of them appearing once. This entry is derived from a study of blood T cell repertoires in COVID-19. This CDR3 contains 15 residues. The J segment lost 0 bases and the V segment lost 8 bases, leaving 6 bases of the junction unmatched. Looked up from germline, CDR1 is MDHEN and CDR2 is SYDVKM.

Sequencing was done on a sample of peripheral blood. The TCR was taken from a woman over 75 with active or convalescent COVID-19. The J gene is TRBJ2-7, the V gene TRBV28, with 11 bases aligning to TRBD2. This chain's CDR3 is CASPIAGGISYEQYF. In DNA, the CDR3 is TGTGCCAGCCCTATAGCGGGAGGGATCTCCTACGAGCAGTACTTC. The full variable domain, its missing parts supplied by reference TRBV28 and TRBJ2-7, is DVKVTQSSRYLVKRTGEKVFLECVQDMDHENMFWYRQDPGLGLRLIYFSYDVKMKEKGDIPEGYSVSREKKERFSLILESASTNQTSMYLCASPIAGGISYEQYFGPGTRLTVT.